Below are 9 T cell receptor beta chains sequenced from a single sample in a study of T cells in Graves' hyperthyroidism and ophthalmopathy. It was RNA transcripts that yielded the amplified TCR beta CDR3 regions. The primer set for the first-round RT-PCR of the TCR CDR3 was HTBI. TCRdb independently ran MiXCR on the multiplex PCR reads; one entry per CDR3 protein. The data hold 700,000 or so distinct CDR3 sequences, with about 15% observed a single time. Sequencing was performed on blood. Receptors were obtained from a man between 18 and 29 years old with Graves' hyperthyroidism.

This clonotype was counted a few times. V usage is TRBV7-9 and J usage is TRBJ2-2, with D tentatively TRBD1 (8 bases). Germline V lookup: CDR1 SEHNR, CDR2 FQNEAQ (reference sequence). The CDR3 has 16 amino acids. Trimming cost V 5 bases and J 7 bases, with 20 bases left between them. Written as DNA, the CDR3 is TGTGCCAGCAGCGTTATGTTGGACAGGGAGGGCGGGGAGCTGTTTTTT. Protein: CASSVMLDREGGELFF.

This clonotype has ten or more counts. The chain carries TRBV20-1 and TRBJ2-7; D remains ambiguous. Germline loops: CDR1 DFQATT, CDR2 SNEGSKA (reference sequence). This CDR3 comprises 13 residues. Trimming took off 6 bases at V and 5 bases at J, with 17 bases between the two ends. CDR3 DNA sequence: TGCAGTGCAAACCAAAACCAGGCTCACGAGCAGTACTTC. It yields the protein CSANQNQAHEQYF.

Notes on this clonotype: A read error is possible here, since a much larger clone lies one base away. The V call is TRBV28, the J call TRBJ2-1; tentative D call: TRBD1 (5 bases). CDR1 and CDR2 from the germline V gene are MDHEN and SYDVKM. The CDR3 loop spans 16 amino acids. The CDR3 region is CVSSLGVPLSYNEQFF. The CDR3 DNA reads as TGTGTCAGCAGTTTAGGGGTCCCCCTCTCCTACAATGAGCAGTTCTTC.

This clonotype was detected many times. This sequence joins TRBV28 and TRBJ1-5; no clear D. Germline V lookup: CDR1 MDHEN, CDR2 SYDVKM. The CDR3 runs 13 residues. The V gene lost 0 bases and the J gene lost 9 bases, with 9 bases spanning the gap. The CDR3 DNA reads as TGTGCCAGCAGTTTATGGGGATTAGGGCCCCAGCATTTT. This translates into CASSLWGLGPQHF.

In this sample, this clonotype turned up many times. The chain has TRBV14 and TRBJ2-7; D might be TRBD2 (6 bases). Trimming pared 0 bases from V and 0 bases from J, leaving 9 bases between. The CDR3 totals 15 residues. The germline V gene has CDR1 SGHDN and CDR2 FVKESK. The CDR3 sequence is CASSQEGGTSYEQYF. CDR3 sequence (DNA): TGTGCCAGCAGCCAAGAGGGGGGAACCTCCTACGAGCAGTACTTC.

As regards this clonotype: A much larger clone lies a single base off, so this may be a read error. The chain is built from TRBV28 and TRBJ2-7; TRBD2 matches at 12 bases. The CDR3 has 16 residues. Germline lookup yields CDR1 MDHEN and CDR2 SYDVKM. As DNA, the CDR3 is TGTGCCAGCAGTTCCTCCGGACTAGCGGGAAACTACGGGCAGTACTTC. As protein: CASSSSGLAGNYGQYF.

This clonotype was picked up a small number of times. This sequence joins TRBV5-1 and TRBJ2-1; 12 bases agree with TRBD1. After removal of 5 bases from V and 9 bases from J, the junction contained 12 bases not matched to a gene. CDR3 length: 16 residues. The germline CDR1 and CDR2 sequences are SGHRS and YFSETQ. CDR3 sequence: CASSLIRDRGLGEQFF. The CDR3 DNA reads as TGCGCCAGCAGTCTTATCCGGGACAGGGGGCTCGGTGAGCAGTTCTTC.

Concerning this clonotype itself: The junction shows a germline mismatch at one end, possibly a read error. The chain employs TRBV7-3 and TRBJ2-1; 7 positions agree with TRBD1. The germline CDR1 and CDR2 sequences are SGHTA and FQGTGA. The length of the CDR3 is 15 residues. DNA of the CDR3: TGTGCCGGCAGCTTAGGGCAGGGGGTCCTCAATGAGCAGTTCTTC. Amino acid sequence: CAGSLGQGVLNEQFF.

This clonotype was seen many times. This sequence joins TRBV12-3 or TRBV12-4 and TRBJ1-2; 7 bases align to TRBD1. This CDR3 comprises 12 residues. Unmatched junction bases numbered 5, after V lost 5 bases and J lost 8 bases. CDR3 region: CASSRDSWGYTF. The CDR3 DNA sequence: TGTGCCAGCAGTCGGGACAGCTGGGGCTACACCTTC.